This T cell receptor beta chain was obtained from a study of blood T cell repertoires in COVID-19 (dated by TCRdb to about 2020). For the wider study: Collaborator samples came from the United States, Italy and Spain and covered acute and convalescent phases of COVID-19. Subjects who had been exposed to COVID-19, were actively infected with it, or had recovered from it provided the deeply sampled blood TCRbeta repertoires that made up the dataset. Where available, HLA class I and class II types were obtained from metadata supplied by the sample provider rather than from assay-based typing. The prospective study material was composed of cDNA or gDNA derived from T cells, B-cell-depleted T cells, or PBMCs. The repertoires were made available in a free public database intended to serve as a resource for research on the immune response to SARS-CoV-2. The samples were drawn from two sources: the first 160 participants of the ongoing ImmuneRACE study, and 1,254 subjects contributed by 6 global collaborators. A de-identified subject ID, COVID-19 status, age in years and sex were almost always included in the sample metadata.

TCRbeta CDR3 regions were amplified from genomic DNA by means of the immunoSEQ Assay, a bias-controlled multiplex PCR. Processing in the source paper ran as follows. The number of nucleated cells in each sample was estimated from the amplification of reference gene primers within the assay. To quantify the absolute abundance of each unique TCRbeta CDR3 rearrangement, sequence reads were collapsed and filtered. For each sample, productive Simpson clonality was calculated as the square root of Simpson's diversity index across productive rearrangements. This immuneACCESS table, as held by TCRdb, lists in-frame sequences with V and J called but not all clones. Of the missing ones, under half trace to an unresolved V gene in checked studies; the others have no known cause. The D gene and trimming were derived from the DNA, and the V and J assignments and clone size from that table. Present in this sample are 80,000 or so clones, approximately 89% of which were seen just once. 2% to 3% of the sample is held by the ten biggest clonotypes.

This clone has only one observation. Its antigen is not yet known. No quality values exist for individual bases; no much larger clone is one base distant. Each collaborating institution followed its own protocols to collect whole blood in K2EDTA tubes. For TCRbeta analysis, collaborator samples were shipped as frozen whole blood, as isolated PBMCs, or as DNA extracted from either sample type. What the research found in general, with its limitations: The amount of clinical and demographic metadata varied by source and participant and was provided uncurated.

Reading the germline V gene (reference sequence) gives CDR1 MNHNY and CDR2 SVGAGI. V and J lose 6 bases and 0 bases, and a span of 14 bases separates them. The CDR3 numbers 16 residues from cysteine through phenylalanine. Here the CDR3 DNA is all that survives: 48 bases in frame from base 1. The TCR sequence derives from a man aged 50 to 60 with acute or convalescent COVID-19. The rearrangement combines TRBV6-6 with TRBJ2-2; a tentative D match to TRBD1 spans 5 bases. The source material was peripheral blood. The sequenced DNA is TGTGCCAGCAGCACCTTCAGGGATTCGAACACCGGGGAGCTGTTTTTT. Protein translation: CASSTFRDSNTGELFF.